Below, 2 T cell receptor beta chains from the same sample are listed, as sequenced in a study of identifying expanded T cells in peripheral blood. Some clones are missing from TCRdb's copy, which holds only in-frame ones; the method was immunoSEQ multiplex PCR. The sample yields roughly 81,000 clones, less than 90% seen once. The sequencing input was blood. The receptors were sampled from a person between 18 and 75 years old in good health.

V usage is TRBV29-1 and J usage is TRBJ2-1, with no clear D. Germline CDR1 is SQVTM and CDR2 is ANQGSEA. The length of the CDR3 is 10 residues. V was trimmed by 5 bases and J by 3 bases, leaving 2 bases between them. The CDR3 DNA sequence: TGCAGCGTTCACTACAATGAGCAGTTCTTC. Translated, it gives CSVHYNEQFF.

This clone was seen only once. V gene TRBV28 combines with J gene TRBJ2-7; a weak D match, TRBD1 (6 bases). This CDR3 is built from 14 residues. The germline V gene has CDR1 MDHEN and CDR2 SYDVKM. V was shortened by 8 bases and J by 2 bases, with 16 bases between the two germline ends. The DNA of the CDR3 is TGTGCCAGCCGAAGCGTACAGGGCGCCTACGAGCAGTACTTC. This encodes CASRSVQGAYEQYF.